The 29 T cell receptor beta chains below were found in one sample sequenced in a study of blood T cells in healthy people across ages (dated by TCRdb to between 2014 and 2017). The library was built by means of 5' RACE. These reads were obtained on an Illumina HiSeq 2500. A second PCR of roughly 7 to 11 cycles was performed with a sample-barcoded 5' primer and a J-beta primer mix. Starting from the raw public reads, TCRdb applied fastp trimming at Q25, assembled clones with MiXCR and retained in-frame beta chains. CDR3 protein duplicates are merged, each entry listing the most common genes and DNA. The sample contains 600,000 or so distinct CDR3 sequences, roughly 31% of them found a single time. The ten top clones hold approximately 14% of the sample. The sample taken for sequencing was blood. The receptor set was obtained from a woman older than 75 in good health.

This clonotype has a count of ten or more. This chain joins TRBV7-2 and TRBJ2-1, with 7 bases aligning to TRBD2. After removal of 7 bases from V and 3 bases from J, the junction contained 6 bases not matched to a gene. Germline-derived CDR1 and CDR2 are SGHTA and FQGNSA. This CDR3 is 14 amino acids long. The CDR3, as DNA: TGTGCCAGCACCTCGCGGGGGTACTACAATGAGCAGTTCTTC. It is translated as CASTSRGYYNEQFF. The full variable domain, in which reference TRBV7-2 and TRBJ2-1 provide the parts outside the CDR3, is GAGVSQSPSNKVTEKGKDVELRCDPISGHTALYWYRQSLGQGLEFLIYFQGNSAPDKSGLPSDRFSAERTGGSVSTLTIQRTQQEDSAVYLCASTSRGYYNEQFFGPGTRLTVL.

This clonotype was counted at least ten times. The genes are TRBV5-1 and TRBJ1-2, with 8 bases that match TRBD1. After removal of 0 bases from V and 5 bases from J, the junction contained 9 bases not matched to a gene. CDR1 is SGHRS, CDR2 YFSETQ, per germline. The CDR3 has 16 residues. CDR3 DNA: TGCGCCAGCAGCTTGGCTGGGACAGGAAGGTCTTATGGCTACACCTTC. Amino acids: CASSLAGTGRSYGYTF.

In this sample, this clonotype turned up a few times. This sequence may be a read error, since a much larger clone differs from it by one base. V usage is TRBV20-1 and J usage is TRBJ2-7; D gene uncertain. The CDR3 has 12 amino acids. Germline CDR1 DFQATT, CDR2 SNEGSKA (reference sequence). V lost 3 bases and J lost 7, with 13 bases in between. CDR3 residues: CSASAGYNEQYF. In DNA, the CDR3 is TGCAGTGCTAGTGCAGGATACAATGAGCAGTACTTC.

This sequence joins TRBV6-1 and TRBJ2-5; D is unresolved. Trimming left V 4 bases short and J 5 bases short, with 14 bases between. Germline V lookup: CDR1 MNHNS, CDR2 SASEGT. CDR3 length: 14 amino acids. CDR3 sequence reads: CASSVGLSWETQYF. The CDR3 DNA follows: TGTGCCAGCAGTGTGGGCCTTAGTTGGGAGACCCAGTACTTC.

This clonotype was counted ten times or more. The chain employs TRBV9 and TRBJ1-6; D not resolved. Germline V gene data show CDR1 as SGDLS and CDR2 as YYNGEE. The V gene lost 0 bases and the J gene lost 7 bases, with 11 bases spanning the gap. The CDR3 sequence is 15 residues long. CDR3 in amino acids: CASSVGLERNSPLHF. The CDR3 DNA reads as TGTGCCAGCAGCGTAGGCCTAGAACGGAATTCACCCCTCCACTTT. The entire variable domain, with the rest obtained from reference TRBV9 and TRBJ1-6, is as follows: DSGVTQTPKHLITATGQRVTLRCSPRSGDLSVYWYQQSLDQGLQFLIQYYNGEERAKGNILERFSAQQFPDLHSELNLSSLELGDSALYFCASSVGLERNSPLHFGNGTRLTVT.

Of note for this clonotype: A much larger clone differs by one base, so this may be a read error. The final CDR3 position lacks the conserved phenylalanine or tryptophan, pointing to a likely read error. The J gene is TRBJ2-6, the V gene TRBV4-1; 9 bases are a match to TRBD1. The germline V gene encodes CDR1 MGHRA and CDR2 YSYEKL. The CDR3 is 18 amino acids. V lost 0 bases and J lost 4; bases outside the gene matches: 7. CDR3 in amino acids: CASSQDPNRGQGANVLTC. CDR3 nucleotide sequence: TGCGCCAGCAGCCAAGACCCAAACAGGGGGCAAGGGGCCAACGTCCTGACTTGC.

V and J are TRBV11-2 and TRBJ2-7, with 7 bases identical to TRBD2. CDR1 is SGHAT and CDR2 is FQNNGV in the germline V gene. The CDR3 has 15 amino acids. V shed 5 bases and J 2 bases; nucleotides not matched to a gene: 9. The CDR3 loop is CASSLPQGGPYEQYF. The CDR3 DNA is TGTGCCAGCAGCCTACCCCAGGGAGGGCCCTACGAGCAGTACTTC. The complete variable domain, with remaining parts taken from reference TRBV11-2 and TRBJ2-7, reads EAGVAQSPRYKIIEKRQSVAFWCNPISGHATLYWYQQILGQGPKLLIQFQNNGVVDDSQLPKDRFSAERLKGVDSTLKIQPAKLEDSAVYLCASSLPQGGPYEQYFGPGTRLTVT.

This clonotype was observed a handful of times. The V gene is TRBV24-1, the J gene TRBJ2-5, with D maybe TRBD1 (7 bases). Germline V gives CDR1 KGHDR, CDR2 SFDVKD. This CDR3 is built from 16 residues. V was shortened by 6 bases and J by 1 base, with 17 bases between the two germline ends. CDR3 loop: CATSPGGTVTQETQYF. The CDR3, as DNA: TGTGCCACCAGTCCCGGCGGGACAGTCACCCAAGAGACCCAGTACTTC.

This clonotype has a handful of counts. Mismatch with germline at one junction end may stem from a read error. The chain joins TRBV7-9 to TRBJ2-3; 9 bases line up with TRBD2. Germline-derived CDR1 and CDR2 are SEHNR and FQNEAQ (reference sequence). This CDR3 has 18 amino acids. Here the CDR3 reads CAGSLARASGVGTDTQYF. The CDR3 region has the DNA TGTGCCGGCAGCTTAGCAAGGGCTAGCGGGGTAGGCACAGATACGCAGTATTTT.

This clonotype was recorded a few times. The J gene is TRBJ1-1, the V gene TRBV4-3; unclear D gene. The CDR3 extends over 15 amino acids. Looked up from germline, CDR1 is LGHNA and CDR2 is YSLEER. V lost 0 bases and J lost 2, with 10 bases in between. The CDR3 bases are TGCGCCAGCAGCCAAGAACCTTCGGGAAACACTGAAGCTTTCTTT. This sequence encodes CASSQEPSGNTEAFF.

This clonotype was recorded many times. The V call is TRBV6-1, the J call TRBJ2-3; 10 positions agree with TRBD1. Germline V gives CDR1 MNHNS, CDR2 SASEGT. The CDR3 consists of 15 residues. V was clipped by 9 bases and J by 0 bases; unmatched bases: 6. The CDR3 reads CASSGTGVSTDTQYF. The CDR3, as DNA: TGTGCCAGTTCCGGGACAGGGGTTAGCACAGATACGCAGTATTTT.

This clonotype was observed a few times. V usage is TRBV19 and J usage is TRBJ2-4, with D perhaps TRBD1 (6 bases). Germline V lookup: CDR1 LNHDA, CDR2 SQIVND (reference sequence). The CDR3 length is 15 residues. V was trimmed by 7 bases and J by 3 bases, leaving 16 bases between them. CDR3 loop: CASTDLGAGKNIQYF. The CDR3, as DNA: TGTGCCAGTACCGATCTGGGGGCAGGCAAAAACATTCAGTACTTC.

This clonotype was recorded at least ten times. The rearrangement joins TRBV6-1 to TRBJ1-2, with TRBD1 matching over 9 bases. V lost 5 bases to trimming and J lost 7 bases; unmatched junction nucleotides: 8. CDR3 size: 14 residues. The germline gives CDR1 MNHNS, CDR2 SASEGT. The CDR3 region is CASSPHRDRVGYTF. CDR3 DNA sequence: TGTGCCAGCAGTCCGCACCGGGACAGGGTTGGCTACACCTTC.

Many counts were recorded for this clonotype. This chain joins TRBV15 and TRBJ2-3, with 8 bases that match TRBD2. Germline lookup yields CDR1 LNHNV and CDR2 YYDKDF (reference sequence). The CDR3 runs 16 residues. V lost 0 bases and J lost 1; bases outside the gene matches: 3. Written as DNA, the CDR3 is TGTGCCACCAGCAGAGATCAGCGGGGGCGCACAGATACGCAGTATTTT. Amino acids: CATSRDQRGRTDTQYF.

This clonotype was picked up a small number of times. The J gene is TRBJ1-1, the V gene TRBV7-2; D gene ambiguous. From germline, CDR1 is SGHTA and CDR2 FQGNSA. V lost 1 base, J lost 5 bases, and 14 bases lay in between. The CDR3 consists of 15 residues. The CDR3 reads CASSLVEGRRTEAFF. The DNA for the CDR3 is TGTGCCAGCAGCTTAGTAGAGGGTCGGAGAACTGAAGCTTTCTTT.

This clonotype was recorded at least ten times. This rearrangement joins TRBV20-1 to TRBJ2-3, with a tentative D call TRBD2 (6 bases). Germline CDR1 DFQATT, CDR2 SNEGSKA (reference sequence). The CDR3 contains 16 residues. V was pared by 3 bases and J by 6 bases, with 22 bases between. The CDR3: CSASYLRGRYPDTQYF. Written as DNA, the CDR3 is TGCAGTGCTAGTTATTTGCGGGGCCGCTATCCGGATACGCAGTATTTT.

V gene TRBV7-8 combines with J gene TRBJ2-3; TRBD2 matches at 7 bases. Trimming at V came to 11 bases and at J to 3 bases, leaving 2 bases not matched to a gene. The CDR3 extends over 11 amino acids. Germline CDR1 reads SGHVS; CDR2 reads FQNEAQ. In DNA, the CDR3 is TGTGCCGTGGGGGGGACAGATACGCAGTATTTT. The encoded protein is CAVGGTDTQYF.

As for this clonotype: Possible read error: a much larger clone is one base away. The J gene is TRBJ1-1, the V gene TRBV20-1, with unresolved D. The CDR3 covers 13 residues. V was cut by 0 bases and J by 1 base, with 6 bases left in between. CDR1 and CDR2 (germline): DFQATT, SNEGSKA (reference sequence). The CDR3 region is CSARDHRNTEAFF. As DNA, the CDR3 is TGCAGTGCTAGAGATCACAGGAACACTGAAGCTTTCTTT.

This clonotype came up many times. CDR3 DNA sequence: TGCAGTGCGCCGACAGGGGGGAATACTAACTATGGCTACACCTTC. Encoded protein: CSAPTGGNTNYGYTF. V and J are TRBV20-1 and TRBJ1-2, with TRBD1 matching over 9 bases. This CDR3 comprises 15 residues. From germline, CDR1 is DFQATT and CDR2 SNEGSKA (reference sequence). With V trimmed by 6 bases and J by 0 bases, 8 bases remained unmatched.

The chain joins TRBV3-1 to TRBJ2-2; 11 positions agree with TRBD1. Germline CDR1 and CDR2: LGHDT and YNNKEL (reference sequence). The junction had 2 bases not matched to a gene; V was cut back by 4 bases and J by 4 bases. This CDR3 has 15 amino acids. The DNA of the CDR3 is TGTGCCAGCAGCCCGGACAGGGGGCGCACCGGGGAGCTGTTTTTT. Encoded protein: CASSPDRGRTGELFF.

V gene TRBV20-1 combines with J gene TRBJ2-5; possibly TRBD1 for D (5 bases). Germline lookup yields CDR1 DFQATT and CDR2 SNEGSKA (reference sequence). V shed 6 bases and J shed 5 bases, with 16 bases lying between them. The CDR3 length is 13 residues. CDR3 sequence reads: CSAGGRAAETQYF. As DNA, the CDR3 is TGCAGTGCGGGCGGCAGGGCGGCTGAGACCCAGTACTTC.

This clonotype was seen at least ten times. The chain has TRBV28 and TRBJ2-1, with 11 bases fitting TRBD1. The CDR3 has 16 residues. Germline V gene sequence: CDR1 MDHEN, CDR2 SYDVKM. V lost 3 bases, J lost 6 bases, and 7 bases stayed unmatched. CDR3 residues: CASSFSGTGGSNEQFF. Written as DNA, the CDR3 is TGTGCCAGCAGTTTCTCCGGGACAGGGGGGAGCAATGAGCAGTTCTTC.

Only a few counts were recorded for this clonotype. J is TRBJ2-3 and V is TRBV11-2; 9 positions agree with TRBD1. The CDR3 consists of 17 residues. V lost 4 bases, J lost 2 bases, and 10 bases stayed unmatched. Germline-derived CDR1 and CDR2 are SGHAT and FQNNGV. The CDR3: CASSSFSTGGPTDTQYF. CDR3 DNA sequence: TGTGCCAGCAGCTCATTCTCCACAGGGGGCCCCACAGATACGCAGTATTTT. Using reference TRBV11-2 and TRBJ2-3 for the parts outside the CDR3, the full variable domain is EAGVAQSPRYKIIEKRQSVAFWCNPISGHATLYWYQQILGQGPKLLIQFQNNGVVDDSQLPKDRFSAERLKGVDSTLKIQPAKLEDSAVYLCASSSFSTGGPTDTQYFGPGTRLTVL.

This clonotype was seen repeatedly, ten times or more. J is TRBJ2-1 and V is TRBV9, with D maybe TRBD1 (6 bases). Germline CDR1 is SGDLS and CDR2 is YYNGEE. CDR3 length: 15 amino acids. Between the trimmed V and J ends, which lost 6 bases and 0 bases, there was a span of 13 bases. The CDR3 is CASTQGMSSYNEQFF. The DNA of the CDR3 is TGTGCCAGCACCCAGGGGATGAGCTCCTACAATGAGCAGTTCTTC.

This clonotype was counted many times. The CDR3 loop is CASSSLSEGTDTQYF. The CDR3 DNA reads as TGTGCCAGCAGCTCCCTATCCGAAGGCACAGATACGCAGTATTTT. The V gene is TRBV11-3, the J gene TRBJ2-3; D remains unclear. CDR1 SGHNT and CDR2 YENEEA come from the germline V gene. This CDR3 is built from 15 residues. The ends were cut back, 4 bases at V and 1 base at J, with 12 bases in the middle.

This clonotype has a handful of counts. CDR3 nucleotides: TGTGCCAGCAGCTTTTCGGGACAGGGGTCCCAGCCCCAGCATTTT. It codes for CASSFSGQGSQPQHF. The rearrangement links TRBV7-9 to TRBJ1-5; TRBD1 matches at 10 bases. This CDR3 is 15 amino acids long. CDR1 is SEHNR and CDR2 is FQNEAQ in the germline V gene (reference sequence). V lost 3 bases, J lost 7 bases, and 6 bases stayed unmatched.

This clonotype appeared many times. One base away lies a much larger clone, so this may be a sequencing read error. The chain is built from TRBV5-1 and TRBJ2-1, with D maybe TRBD1 (6 bases). This CDR3 spans 13 amino acids. Germline lookup yields CDR1 SGHRS and CDR2 YFSETQ. The V end lost 4 bases, the J end lost 8 bases, and 13 bases lay between the germline ends. This chain's CDR3 is CASSVQGWHEQFF. The CDR3 DNA reads TGCGCCAGCAGCGTACAGGGTTGGCATGAGCAGTTCTTC.

This clonotype was observed a few times. The rearrangement links TRBV5-1 to TRBJ1-5; the D is unclear. This CDR3 has 13 residues. The V and J ends lost 2 bases and 7 bases respectively, with 10 bases between them. CDR1 is SGHRS and CDR2 is YFSETQ in the germline V gene. The CDR3 region has the DNA TGCGCCAGCAGCTTCGGACTGGGACAGCCCCAGCATTTT. This translates into CASSFGLGQPQHF.

This clonotype was counted a few times. This chain joins TRBV4-3 and TRBJ2-3, with D maybe TRBD2 (7 bases). The CDR3 loop spans 16 amino acids. V shed 1 base and J shed 3 bases, with 14 bases lying between them. Germline loops: CDR1 LGHNA, CDR2 YSLEER. CDR3: CASSQARGGLTDTQYF. The CDR3 DNA reads as TGCGCCAGCAGCCAAGCCCGCGGGGGCCTAACAGATACGCAGTATTTT.